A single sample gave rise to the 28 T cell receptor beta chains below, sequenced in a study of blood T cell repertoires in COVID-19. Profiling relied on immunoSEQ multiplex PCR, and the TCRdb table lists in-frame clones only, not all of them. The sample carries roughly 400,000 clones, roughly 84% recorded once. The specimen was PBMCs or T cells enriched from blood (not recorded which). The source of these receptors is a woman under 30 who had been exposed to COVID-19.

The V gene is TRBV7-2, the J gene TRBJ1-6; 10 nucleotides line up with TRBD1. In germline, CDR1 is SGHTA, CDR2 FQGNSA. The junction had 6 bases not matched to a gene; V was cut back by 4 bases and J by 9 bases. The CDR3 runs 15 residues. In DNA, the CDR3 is TGTGCCAGCAGCTCGGGACAGGGGAATAGTTCACCCCTCCACTTT. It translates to CASSSGQGNSSPLHF.

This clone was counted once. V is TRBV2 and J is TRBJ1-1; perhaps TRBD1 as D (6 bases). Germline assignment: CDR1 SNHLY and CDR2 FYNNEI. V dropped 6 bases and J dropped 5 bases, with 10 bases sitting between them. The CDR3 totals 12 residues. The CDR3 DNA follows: TGTGCCAGCAGCCTAAGGGGGACTGAAGCTTTCTTT. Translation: CASSLRGTEAFF. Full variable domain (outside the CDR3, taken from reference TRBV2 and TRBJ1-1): EPEVTQTPSHQVTQMGQEVILRCVPISNHLYFYWYRQILGQKVEFLVSFYNNEISEKSEIFDDQFSVERPDGSNFTLKIRSTKLEDSAMYFCASSLRGTEAFFGQGTRLTVV.

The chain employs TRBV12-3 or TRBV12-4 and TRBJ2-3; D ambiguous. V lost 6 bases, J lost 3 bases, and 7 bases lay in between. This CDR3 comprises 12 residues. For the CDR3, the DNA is TGTGCCAGCAGCCACGAGACAGATACGCAGTATTTT. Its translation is CASSHETDTQYF.

The DNA of the CDR3 is TGTGCCAGCAGCTTAGGCGGCAGGGGGATACTTCGCGAGCAGTACTTC. This sequence encodes CASSLGGRGILREQYF. This chain connects TRBV13 to TRBJ2-7, with 7 bases matching TRBD1. Per germline, CDR1 PRHDT and CDR2 FYEKMQ (reference sequence). CDR3 length: 16 residues. J gave up 6 bases and V 0 bases, and 11 bases lay outside the gene matches.

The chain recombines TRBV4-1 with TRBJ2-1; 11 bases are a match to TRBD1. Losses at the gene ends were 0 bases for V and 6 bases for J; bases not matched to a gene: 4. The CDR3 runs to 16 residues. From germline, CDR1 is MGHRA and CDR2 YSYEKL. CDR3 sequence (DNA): TGCGCCAGCAGCCAAGATCGCGGGACAGGGGGCAATGAGCAGTTCTTC. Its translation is CASSQDRGTGGNEQFF.

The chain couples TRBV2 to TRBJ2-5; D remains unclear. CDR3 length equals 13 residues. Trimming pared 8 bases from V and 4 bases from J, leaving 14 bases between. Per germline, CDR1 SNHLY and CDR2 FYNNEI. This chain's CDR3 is CASAGRLLETQYF. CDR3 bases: TGTGCCAGCGCCGGCAGACTGTTAGAGACCCAGTACTTC.

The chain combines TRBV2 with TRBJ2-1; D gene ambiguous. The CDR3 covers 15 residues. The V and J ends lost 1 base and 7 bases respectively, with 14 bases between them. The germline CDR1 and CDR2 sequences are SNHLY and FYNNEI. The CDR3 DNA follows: TGTGCCAGCAGTGAAGATGCAACCCTCAGGAATGAGCAGTTCTTC. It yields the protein CASSEDATLRNEQFF.

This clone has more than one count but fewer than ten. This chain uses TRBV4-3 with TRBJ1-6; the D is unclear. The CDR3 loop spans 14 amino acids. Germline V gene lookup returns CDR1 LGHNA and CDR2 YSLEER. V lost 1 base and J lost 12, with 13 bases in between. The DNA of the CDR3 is TGCGCCAGCAGCCAAGCCAGGCGGGAGTTACCCCTCCACTTT. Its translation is CASSQARRELPLHF.

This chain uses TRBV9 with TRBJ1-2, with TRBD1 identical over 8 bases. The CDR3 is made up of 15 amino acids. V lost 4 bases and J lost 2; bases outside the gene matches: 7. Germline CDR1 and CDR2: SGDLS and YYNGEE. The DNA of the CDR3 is TGTGCCAGCAGCCCCCAGGACAGGGCCAACTATGGCTACACCTTC. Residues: CASSPQDRANYGYTF.

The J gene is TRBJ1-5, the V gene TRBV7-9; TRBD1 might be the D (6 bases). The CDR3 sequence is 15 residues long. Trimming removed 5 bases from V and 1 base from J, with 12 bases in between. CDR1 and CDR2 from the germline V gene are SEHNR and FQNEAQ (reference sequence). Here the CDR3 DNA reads TGTGCCAGCAGCCCACGGGGGGCCAGCAATCAGCCCCAGCATTTT. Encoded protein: CASSPRGASNQPQHF.

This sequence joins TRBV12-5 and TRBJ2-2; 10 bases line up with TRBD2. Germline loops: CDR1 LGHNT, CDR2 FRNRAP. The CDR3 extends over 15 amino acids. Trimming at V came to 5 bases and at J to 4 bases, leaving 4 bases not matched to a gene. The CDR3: CASGAPSGGTGELFF. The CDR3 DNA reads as TGTGCTAGTGGTGCTCCTAGCGGGGGCACCGGGGAGCTGTTTTTT.

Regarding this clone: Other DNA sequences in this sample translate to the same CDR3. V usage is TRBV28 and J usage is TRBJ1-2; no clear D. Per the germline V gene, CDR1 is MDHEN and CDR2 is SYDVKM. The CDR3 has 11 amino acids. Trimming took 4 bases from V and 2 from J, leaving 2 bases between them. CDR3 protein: CASSSNYGYTF. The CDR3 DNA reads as TGTGCCAGCAGTTCGAACTATGGCTACACCTTC.

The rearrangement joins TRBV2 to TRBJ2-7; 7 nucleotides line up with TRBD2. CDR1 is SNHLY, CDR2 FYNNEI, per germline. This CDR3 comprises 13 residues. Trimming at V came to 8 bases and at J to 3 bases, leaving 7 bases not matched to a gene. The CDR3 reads CASFLAEGYEQYF. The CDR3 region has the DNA TGTGCCAGCTTTCTAGCGGAGGGCTACGAGCAGTACTTC.

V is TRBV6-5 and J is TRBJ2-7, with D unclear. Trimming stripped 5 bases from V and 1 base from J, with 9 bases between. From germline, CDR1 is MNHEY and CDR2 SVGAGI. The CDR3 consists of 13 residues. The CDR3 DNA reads TGTGCCAGCAGTCTATCTTATTCCTACGAGCAGTACTTC. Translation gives CASSLSYSYEQYF.

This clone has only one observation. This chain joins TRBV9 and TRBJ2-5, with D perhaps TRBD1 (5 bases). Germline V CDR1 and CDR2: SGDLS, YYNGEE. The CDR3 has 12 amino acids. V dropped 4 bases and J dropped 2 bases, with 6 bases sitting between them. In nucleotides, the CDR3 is TGTGCCAGCAGCCCAGGGCAAGAGACCCAGTACTTC. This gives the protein CASSPGQETQYF.

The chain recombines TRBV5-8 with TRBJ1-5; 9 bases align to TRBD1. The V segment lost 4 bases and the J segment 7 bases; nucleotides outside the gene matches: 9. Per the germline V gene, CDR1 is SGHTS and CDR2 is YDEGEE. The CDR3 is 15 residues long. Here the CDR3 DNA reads TGTGCCAGCAGCCTGTCCGACAGGGGGGGACAGCCCCAGCATTTT. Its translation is CASSLSDRGGQPQHF.

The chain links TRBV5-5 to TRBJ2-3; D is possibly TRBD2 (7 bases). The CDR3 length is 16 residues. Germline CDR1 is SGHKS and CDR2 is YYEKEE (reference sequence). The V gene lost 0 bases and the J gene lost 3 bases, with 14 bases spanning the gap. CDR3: CASSLVVGGPTDTQYF. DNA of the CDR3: TGTGCCAGCAGCTTGGTTGTGGGGGGGCCGACAGATACGCAGTATTTT. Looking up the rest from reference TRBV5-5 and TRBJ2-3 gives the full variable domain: DAGVTQSPTHLIKTRGQQVTLRCSPISGHKSVSWYQQVLGQGPQFIFQYYEKEERGRGNFPDRFSARQFPNYSSELNVNALLLGDSALYLCASSLVVGGPTDTQYFGPGTRLTVL.

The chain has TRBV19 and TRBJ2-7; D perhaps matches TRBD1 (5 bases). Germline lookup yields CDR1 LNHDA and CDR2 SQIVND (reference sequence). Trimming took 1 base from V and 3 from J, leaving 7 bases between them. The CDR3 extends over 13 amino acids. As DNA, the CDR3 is TGTGCCAGTAGTATAGGCGACAGCTACGAGCAGTACTTC. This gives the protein CASSIGDSYEQYF.

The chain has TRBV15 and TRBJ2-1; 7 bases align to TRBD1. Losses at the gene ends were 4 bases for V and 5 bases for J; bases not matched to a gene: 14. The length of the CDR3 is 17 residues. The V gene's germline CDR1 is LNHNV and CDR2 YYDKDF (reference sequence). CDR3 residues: CATSIPTGRGQNNEQFF. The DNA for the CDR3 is TGTGCCACCAGCATTCCGACAGGGCGCGGACAGAACAATGAGCAGTTCTTC.

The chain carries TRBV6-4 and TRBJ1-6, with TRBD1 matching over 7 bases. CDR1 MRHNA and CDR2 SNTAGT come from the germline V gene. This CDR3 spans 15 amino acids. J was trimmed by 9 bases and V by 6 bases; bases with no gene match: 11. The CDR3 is CASSDRQGISSPLHF. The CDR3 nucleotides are TGTGCCAGCAGCGACAGACAGGGTATCAGTTCACCCCTCCACTTT.

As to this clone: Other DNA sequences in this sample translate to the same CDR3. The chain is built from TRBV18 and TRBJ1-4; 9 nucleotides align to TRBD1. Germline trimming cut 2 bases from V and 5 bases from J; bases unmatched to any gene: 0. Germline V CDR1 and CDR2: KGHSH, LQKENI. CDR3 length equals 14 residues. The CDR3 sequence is CASSPDRGNEKLFF. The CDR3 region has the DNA TGTGCCAGCTCACCAGACAGGGGGAATGAAAAACTGTTTTTT.

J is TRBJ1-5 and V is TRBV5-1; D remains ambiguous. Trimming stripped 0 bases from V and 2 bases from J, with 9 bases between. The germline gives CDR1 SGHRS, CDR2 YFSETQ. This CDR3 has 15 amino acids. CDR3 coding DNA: TGCGCCAGCAGCTTGGCTGGGGAGGGCAATCAGCCCCAGCATTTT. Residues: CASSLAGEGNQPQHF.

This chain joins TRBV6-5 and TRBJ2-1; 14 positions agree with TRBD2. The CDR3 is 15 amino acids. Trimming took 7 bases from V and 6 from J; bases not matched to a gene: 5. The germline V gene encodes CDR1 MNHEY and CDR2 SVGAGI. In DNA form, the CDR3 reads TGTGCCAGCACCCCAGGACTAGCGGGAGGCAATGAGCAGTTCTTC. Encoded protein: CASTPGLAGGNEQFF.

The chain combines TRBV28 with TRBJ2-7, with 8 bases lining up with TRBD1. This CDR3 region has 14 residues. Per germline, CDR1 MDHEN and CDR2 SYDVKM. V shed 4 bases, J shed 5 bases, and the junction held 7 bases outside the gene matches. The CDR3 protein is CASSSSGGRNEQYF. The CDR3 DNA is TGTGCCAGCAGTTCCTCAGGGGGCAGGAACGAGCAGTACTTC.

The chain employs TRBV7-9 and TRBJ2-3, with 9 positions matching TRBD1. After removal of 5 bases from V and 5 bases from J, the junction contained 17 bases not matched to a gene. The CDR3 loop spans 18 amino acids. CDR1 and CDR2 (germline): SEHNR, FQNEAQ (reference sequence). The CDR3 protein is CASSRTQPGTGIRDTQYF. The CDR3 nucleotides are TGTGCCAGCAGCCGAACACAACCGGGGACAGGGATCAGAGATACGCAGTATTTT.

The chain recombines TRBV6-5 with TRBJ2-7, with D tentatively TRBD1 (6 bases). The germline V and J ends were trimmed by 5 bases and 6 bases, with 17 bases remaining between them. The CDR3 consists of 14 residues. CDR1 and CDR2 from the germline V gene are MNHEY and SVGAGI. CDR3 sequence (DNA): TGTGCCAGCAGTCCGGGACAACAATGGGGCGAGCAGTACTTC. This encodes CASSPGQQWGEQYF.

Here the CDR3 DNA reads TGCGCCAGCAGCCAAGTACTAGACTACGAGCAGTACTTC. This encodes CASSQVLDYEQYF. The chain carries TRBV4-1 and TRBJ2-7; D may be TRBD2 (5 bases). Trimming left V 1 base short and J 3 bases short, with 7 bases between. This CDR3 has 13 amino acids. From germline, CDR1 is MGHRA and CDR2 YSYEKL.

CDR3 nucleotide sequence: TGTGCCATCAGTGAGCCGCCGGCGGGAGGGCCTTTATACGAGCAGTACTTC. Protein sequence: CAISEPPAGGPLYEQYF. The V and J genes are TRBV10-3 and TRBJ2-7; 9 bases fit TRBD2. CDR1 and CDR2 from the germline V gene are ENHRY and SYGVKD. After removal of 2 bases from V and 4 bases from J, the junction contained 12 bases not matched to a gene. This CDR3 spans 17 amino acids.